The source of this T cell receptor beta chain is a study of blood T cells in healthy people across ages. General study results and limits: Comparison with aged donors showed that long-lived donors had more naive CD4+ cells and higher diversity. Researchers judged that diversity estimates from one million T cells fell short of true values.

Germline CDR1 LNHNV, CDR2 YYDKDF (reference sequence). Trimming cost V 3 bases and J 1 base, with 12 bases left between them. The CDR3 is 15 residues long. The donors, healthy Caucasians from Russia, were aged 6 to 90. Using a J-beta primer mix together with a sample-barcoded 5' primer, a second PCR was run for roughly 6 to 12 cycles. Via MiXCR, TCRdb re-called the 5' RACE reads, giving one row per CDR3 protein. The sample contains about 1.1 million distinct CDR3 sequences, 35% to 45% of which appear only once. Many counts were recorded for this clonotype. What it binds is unknown. Sequenced material: blood. This chain connects TRBV15 to TRBJ1-2, with D perhaps TRBD1 (6 bases). This clonotype was obtained from a man aged 18-30 years in good health. The CDR3 coding sequence is TGTGCCACCAGCAGCCGGGACACTCTTAACTATGGCTACACCTTC. As protein: CATSSRDTLNYGYTF.